The next 9 T cell receptor beta chains were all read from a single sample in a study of vaccination effects on CD4 cells after COVID-19. Their recognized antigens are unknown. Cells that had been cultured for 9 to 10 days were the source of isolated CD4+ T cells. Some clones are missing from TCRdb's copy, which holds only in-frame ones; the method was immunoSEQ multiplex PCR. Among about 76,000 clones, approximately 71% were seen once, and the ten largest hold over 2%. Material: CD4+ T cells from PBMCs cultured without peptide, obtained before COVID-19 vaccination. The receptor set was obtained from a human donor who received a COVID-19 vaccine.

The table lists this clone with a count of one. The chain combines TRBV30 with TRBJ1-4; D is perhaps TRBD1 (5 bases). Germline CDR1 reads GTSNPN; CDR2 reads SVGIG (reference sequence). V lost 3 bases and J 3 bases, leaving 14 bases between the germline ends. This CDR3 region has 15 residues. CDR3 loop: CAWSHGAIANEKLFF. DNA for the CDR3: TGTGCCTGGAGCCACGGGGCCATCGCTAATGAAAAACTGTTTTTT.

The V call is TRBV6-2 or TRBV6-3, the J call TRBJ1-2, with 7 positions matching TRBD1. Germline V CDR1 and CDR2: MNHEY, SVGEGT. This CDR3 has 15 residues. V gave up 4 bases and J gave up 8 bases; unmatched junction bases: 13. CDR3 DNA: TGTGCCAGCAGTTCAGTCAGGGGGAATTTCGGGGGCTACACCTTC. Its protein is CASSSVRGNFGGYTF.

The V gene is TRBV7-3, the J gene TRBJ1-1; D perhaps matches TRBD1 (5 bases). Germline-derived CDR1 and CDR2 are SGHTA and FQGTGA. The CDR3 totals 16 residues. V lost 5 bases and J 5 bases, leaving 21 bases between the germline ends. This CDR3 is CASSLGAIGGSTEAFF. CDR3 nucleotides: TGTGCCAGCAGCCTAGGAGCTATCGGGGGGTCGACTGAAGCTTTCTTT.

The chain combines TRBV7-2 with TRBJ2-2; maybe TRBD1 (6 bases). The V end was cut by 6 bases, the J end by 3 bases, with 11 bases between. The length of the CDR3 is 14 residues. CDR1 and CDR2 from the germline V gene are SGHTA and FQGNSA. Here the CDR3 DNA reads TGTGCCAGCAGACTTACAGGGTACACCGGGGAGCTGTTTTTT. Protein sequence: CASRLTGYTGELFF.

V gene TRBV5-5 combines with J gene TRBJ1-6; 8 nucleotides line up with TRBD1. The CDR3 spans 16 residues. The germline CDR1 and CDR2 sequences are SGHKS and YYEKEE (reference sequence). V dropped 4 bases and J dropped 10; count of bases not matched to a gene: 13. As DNA, the CDR3 is TGTGCCAGCAGCCGCGCAGGGGGCCCGTCGCGCTCACCCCTCCACTTT. Its translation: CASSRAGGPSRSPLHF.

This sequence joins TRBV7-2 and TRBJ1-3; D gene ambiguous. V was shortened by 2 bases and J by 0 bases, with 8 bases between the two germline ends. This CDR3 is built from 15 residues. Per germline, CDR1 SGHTA and CDR2 FQGNSA. The CDR3: CASSLRTFSGNTIYF. For the CDR3, the DNA is TGTGCCAGCAGCTTAAGGACCTTCTCTGGAAACACCATATATTTT.

The rearrangement joins TRBV6-5 to TRBJ1-2; tentative D call: TRBD1 (6 bases). The CDR3 runs to 12 residues. Between the trimmed V and J ends, which lost 6 bases and 8 bases, there was a span of 13 bases. Germline values: CDR1 MNHEY, CDR2 SVGAGI. DNA of the CDR3: TGTGCCAGCAGCTATCAGGGGAGCGGCTACACCTTC. It encodes CASSYQGSGYTF.

This clone has only a few counts. The J gene is TRBJ2-5, the V gene TRBV19; 7 nucleotides align to TRBD2. V shed 6 bases, J shed 5 bases, and the junction held 12 bases outside the gene matches. This CDR3 is built from 15 residues. Germline V gene lookup returns CDR1 LNHDA and CDR2 SQIVND (reference sequence). The CDR3 loop reads CASSPGTKVLETQYF. CDR3 bases: TGTGCCAGTAGCCCCGGGACTAAAGTATTGGAGACCCAGTACTTC.

V gene TRBV24-1 combines with J gene TRBJ1-5; the D is unclear. The length of the CDR3 is 14 residues. The germline V gene encodes CDR1 KGHDR and CDR2 SFDVKD. The V and J ends lost 4 bases and 3 bases respectively, with 9 bases between them. As DNA, the CDR3 is TGTGCCACCAGTGAAGCGAGAATCAATCAGCCCCAGCATTTT. Encoded protein: CATSEARINQPQHF.